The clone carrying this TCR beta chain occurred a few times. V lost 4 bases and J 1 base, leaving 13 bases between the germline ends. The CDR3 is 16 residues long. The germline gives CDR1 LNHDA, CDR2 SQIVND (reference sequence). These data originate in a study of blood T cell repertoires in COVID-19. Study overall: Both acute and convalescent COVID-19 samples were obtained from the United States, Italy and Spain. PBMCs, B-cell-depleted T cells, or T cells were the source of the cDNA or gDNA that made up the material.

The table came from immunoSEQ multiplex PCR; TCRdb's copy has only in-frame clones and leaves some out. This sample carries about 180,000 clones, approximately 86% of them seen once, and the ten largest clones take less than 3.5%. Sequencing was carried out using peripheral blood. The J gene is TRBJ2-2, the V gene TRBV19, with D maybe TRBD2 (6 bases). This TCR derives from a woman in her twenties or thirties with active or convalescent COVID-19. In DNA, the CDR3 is TGTGCCAGTAGTAGCCCGGGACTGCTGAACACCGGGGAGCTGTTTTTT. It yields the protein CASSSPGLLNTGELFF.